These 29 T cell receptor beta chains came from one sample sequenced in a study of blood T cell repertoires in COVID-19. TCRdb keeps only in-frame clones here, not all; method: immunoSEQ multiplex PCR. This table has a few hundred thousand clones, approximately 86% appearing once. Sample: peripheral blood. The receptors were gathered from a man aged 18 to 29 with active or convalescent COVID-19.

Regarding this clone: Other DNA sequences from this sample encode an identical CDR3 as well. The V and J genes are TRBV5-5 and TRBJ2-7; 12 positions agree with TRBD2. Trimming at V came to 2 bases and at J to 4 bases, leaving 4 bases not matched to a gene. In germline, CDR1 is SGHKS, CDR2 YYEKEE (reference sequence). The CDR3 is 15 amino acids. CDR3 protein: CASSLGLAGIYEQYF. In DNA, the CDR3 is TGTGCCAGCAGCTTAGGACTAGCGGGGATATACGAGCAGTACTTC.

The gene calls are TRBV6-2 or TRBV6-3 and TRBJ1-2, with D possibly being TRBD1 (6 bases). Germline CDR1 and CDR2: MNHEY and SVGEGT. The CDR3 covers 13 residues. V was trimmed by 4 bases and J by 2 bases, leaving 8 bases between them. The DNA for the CDR3 is TGTGCCAGCAGTTGGACAGCGAACTATGGCTACACCTTC. This gives the protein CASSWTANYGYTF.

The rearrangement joins TRBV7-2 to TRBJ1-1; D might be TRBD1 (6 bases). Germline V CDR1 and CDR2: SGHTA, FQGNSA. The CDR3 extends over 13 amino acids. The V end lost 0 bases, the J end lost 12 bases, and 14 bases lay between the germline ends. This CDR3 reads CASSLAWTDSSFF. DNA for the CDR3: TGTGCCAGCAGCTTAGCGTGGACAGACTCGTCTTTCTTT.

V and J are TRBV19 and TRBJ1-6; D remains unclear. Germline V gene sequence: CDR1 LNHDA, CDR2 SQIVND (reference sequence). The CDR3 contains 14 residues. Trimming stripped 3 bases from V and 7 bases from J, with 10 bases between. CDR3 DNA sequence: TGTGCCAGTAGTATCCCCGGACTCAATTCACCCCTCCACTTT. Its protein product is CASSIPGLNSPLHF.

For the CDR3, the DNA is TGCGCCAGCAGCTTGAGCGGGGGTAGGAATGAGCAGTTCTTC. Translation: CASSLSGGRNEQFF. The rearrangement links TRBV5-1 to TRBJ2-1, with 8 positions matching TRBD2. V shed 1 base and J 7 bases; nucleotides not matched to a gene: 4. The germline CDR1 and CDR2 sequences are SGHRS and YFSETQ. The CDR3 runs to 14 residues. Combining the CDR3 with reference TRBV5-1 and TRBJ2-1 gives the whole variable domain KAGVTQTPRYLIKTRGQQVTLSCSPISGHRSVSWYQQTPGQGLQFLFEYFSETQRNKGNFPGRFSGRQFSNSRSEMNVSTLELGDSALYLCASSLSGGRNEQFFGPGTRLTVL.

CDR3 bases: TGTGCCAGCAGCCAGACAGGGACCCCCTACAATGAGCAGTTCTTC. This sequence encodes CASSQTGTPYNEQFF. The rearrangement uses TRBV7-9 and TRBJ2-1, with TRBD1 matching 7 bases. The CDR3 length is 15 residues. V gave up 5 bases and J gave up 2 bases; unmatched junction bases: 6. Germline-derived CDR1 and CDR2 are SEHNR and FQNEAQ (reference sequence).

The V call is TRBV28, the J call TRBJ2-3; D perhaps matches TRBD1 (6 bases). Looked up from germline, CDR1 is MDHEN and CDR2 is SYDVKM. V was cut by 4 bases and J by 2 bases, with 16 bases left in between. The CDR3 extends over 16 amino acids. DNA for the CDR3: TGTGCCAGCAGTTCCTACTGGGGACACAACACAGATACGCAGTATTTT. Protein sequence: CASSSYWGHNTDTQYF.

Points on this clone: A single base separates this from a much larger clone, so it may be a read error. The gene calls are TRBV11-3 and TRBJ2-7, with 7 bases lining up with TRBD1. This CDR3 spans 13 amino acids. Unmatched junction bases numbered 0, after V lost 2 bases and J lost 2 bases. In germline, CDR1 is SGHNT, CDR2 YENEEA. The DNA of the CDR3 is TGTGCCAGCAGCTTACAGGGGGCCTACGAGCAGTACTTC. It is translated as CASSLQGAYEQYF.

CDR3 sequence (DNA): TGTGCCAGCAGCGTAGATCAGCGCTTCACAGATACGCAGTATTTT. This sequence encodes CASSVDQRFTDTQYF. The chain couples TRBV9 to TRBJ2-3; D gene uncertain. V lost 0 bases and J lost 2, with 10 bases in between. The CDR3 covers 15 residues. Germline V CDR1 and CDR2: SGDLS, YYNGEE.

The table lists this clone with a count of one. This rearrangement joins TRBV5-1 to TRBJ2-3; tentative D call: TRBD1 (6 bases). CDR3 size: 15 residues. V lost 1 base and J 2 bases, leaving 11 bases between the germline ends. Germline V lookup: CDR1 SGHRS, CDR2 YFSETQ. The CDR3 nucleotides read TGCGCCAGCAGCTTGCGGGGACAAAACACAGATACGCAGTATTTT. This sequence encodes CASSLRGQNTDTQYF.

J is TRBJ1-5 and V is TRBV28, with D unclear. Germline lookup yields CDR1 MDHEN and CDR2 SYDVKM. The CDR3 consists of 10 residues. Trimming left V 8 bases short and J 6 bases short, with 5 bases between. The CDR3 DNA sequence: TGTGCCAGCGGAGGTCAGCCCCAGCATTTT. Its protein is CASGGQPQHF. The full variable domain, its missing parts supplied by reference TRBV28 and TRBJ1-5, is DVKVTQSSRYLVKRTGEKVFLECVQDMDHENMFWYRQDPGLGLRLIYFSYDVKMKEKGDIPEGYSVSREKKERFSLILESASTNQTSMYLCASGGQPQHFGDGTRLSIL.

V usage is TRBV28 and J usage is TRBJ1-6, with TRBD1 matching over 7 bases. J gave up 9 bases and V 9 bases, and 8 bases lay outside the gene matches. Germline V gives CDR1 MDHEN, CDR2 SYDVKM. The CDR3 runs 13 residues. In DNA form, the CDR3 reads TGTGCCAGTATGACAGGGTCTGTTTCACCCCTCCACTTT. Amino acid sequence: CASMTGSVSPLHF. Together with reference TRBV28 and TRBJ1-6, the CDR3 gives the full variable domain: DVKVTQSSRYLVKRTGEKVFLECVQDMDHENMFWYRQDPGLGLRLIYFSYDVKMKEKGDIPEGYSVSREKKERFSLILESASTNQTSMYLCASMTGSVSPLHFGNGTRLTVT.

The chain joins TRBV10-3 to TRBJ1-5; the D gene is possibly TRBD1 (5 bases). Germline V gene data show CDR1 as ENHRY and CDR2 as SYGVKD. V gave up 2 bases and J gave up 0 bases, with 8 bases separating them. The CDR3 covers 15 residues. The DNA of the CDR3 is TGTGCCATCAGTGAGGACCAGGGTAGCAATCAGCCCCAGCATTTT. As protein: CAISEDQGSNQPQHF.

This clone was counted a few times. This rearrangement joins TRBV3-1 (or the pseudogene TRBV3-2) to TRBJ2-7, with 7 bases aligning to TRBD2. This CDR3 has 13 amino acids. The germline V gene encodes CDR1 LGHDT and CDR2 YNNKEL (reference sequence). Trimming at V came to 4 bases and at J to 8 bases, leaving 8 bases not matched to a gene. The CDR3 sequence is CASSRDYEMKQYF. CDR3 nucleotide sequence: TGTGCCAGCAGCCGGGACTACGAAATGAAGCAGTACTTC.

V and J are TRBV13 and TRBJ2-2, with 10 bases that match TRBD1. The J segment lost 7 bases and the V segment lost 4 bases, leaving 6 bases of the junction unmatched. The length of the CDR3 is 15 residues. CDR1 and CDR2 (germline): PRHDT, FYEKMQ (reference sequence). CDR3 sequence (DNA): TGTGCCAGCAGCTCCGGGACAGGGGTTGGCGGGGAGCTGTTTTTT. Protein sequence: CASSSGTGVGGELFF.

The chain has TRBV7-9 and TRBJ2-7, with 8 bases identical to TRBD1. CDR1 SEHNR and CDR2 FQNEAQ come from the germline V gene (reference sequence). The CDR3 covers 15 residues. V dropped 3 bases and J dropped 2; count of bases not matched to a gene: 6. The chain's CDR3 is CASSLGWTGTYEQYF. CDR3 sequence (DNA): TGTGCCAGCAGCTTGGGGTGGACAGGGACCTACGAGCAGTACTTC.

V is TRBV4-1 and J is TRBJ2-1, with TRBD1 matching 7 bases. V gave up 6 bases and J gave up 4 bases; unmatched junction bases: 12. Per the germline V gene, CDR1 is MGHRA and CDR2 is YSYEKL. The CDR3 sequence is 16 residues long. The CDR3 is CASSLRGRVSYNEQFF. The CDR3 coding sequence is TGCGCCAGCAGTCTTAGGGGGCGCGTCTCATACAATGAGCAGTTCTTC.

In this sample, this clone turned up once. This rearrangement joins TRBV6-2 or TRBV6-3 to TRBJ2-3, with 9 bases matching TRBD2. Germline trimming cut 4 bases from V and 6 bases from J; bases unmatched to any gene: 8. The CDR3 extends over 15 amino acids. The germline CDR1 and CDR2 sequences are MNHEY and SVGEGT. DNA for the CDR3: TGTGCCAGCAGTTCCGGCGGGGGGGCTCGGGATACGCAGTATTTT. It encodes CASSSGGGARDTQYF.

V and J are TRBV9 and TRBJ2-1, with D perhaps TRBD2 (5 bases). Trimming removed 0 bases at V and 4 bases at J, with 11 bases between. Germline assignment: CDR1 SGDLS and CDR2 YYNGEE. The CDR3 contains 15 residues. CDR3 nucleotides: TGTGCCAGCAGCGTAGCGGGCGGGCGATACAATGAGCAGTTCTTC. This gives the protein CASSVAGGRYNEQFF.

The chain recombines TRBV6-5 with TRBJ2-1; D is ambiguous. V dropped 2 bases and J dropped 4 bases, with 6 bases sitting between them. The germline gives CDR1 MNHEY, CDR2 SVGAGI. The CDR3 loop spans 13 amino acids. CDR3 bases: TGTGCCAGCAGTTACGCCGGGTACAATGAGCAGTTCTTC. The encoded protein is CASSYAGYNEQFF.

CDR3 loop: CASSQTGGGDTEAFF. Here the CDR3 DNA reads TGCGCCAGCAGCCAAACCGGGGGGGGCGACACTGAAGCTTTCTTT. The rearrangement links TRBV4-1 to TRBJ1-1, with a weak D call TRBD1 (6 bases). Trimming stripped 2 bases from V and 3 bases from J, with 13 bases between. The CDR3 is 15 amino acids. CDR1 is MGHRA, CDR2 YSYEKL, per germline.

CDR3 sequence: CASWTGFVNTEAFF. CDR3 nucleotide sequence: TGTGCCAGCTGGACAGGATTTGTGAACACTGAAGCTTTCTTT. The genes are TRBV27 and TRBJ1-1, with 7 bases fitting TRBD1. With 8 bases clipped from V and 0 bases from J, the junction kept 6 bases outside the gene matches. Germline assignment: CDR1 MNHEY and CDR2 SMNVEV (reference sequence). This CDR3 is built from 14 residues.

The chain has TRBV15 and TRBJ2-1; D may be TRBD1 (6 bases). Germline V gene sequence: CDR1 LNHNV, CDR2 YYDKDF (reference sequence). The CDR3 consists of 14 residues. V dropped 0 bases and J dropped 7 bases, with 10 bases sitting between them. The DNA of the CDR3 is TGTGCCACCAGCAGAGACAGGGGATTGAATGAGCAGTTCTTC. This gives the protein CATSRDRGLNEQFF.

The chain uses TRBV4-3 and TRBJ1-1; D not certain. V shed 1 base and J shed 2 bases, with 11 bases lying between them. In germline, CDR1 is LGHNA, CDR2 YSLEER. The CDR3 length is 15 residues. CDR3 loop: CASSQGGVLNTEAFF. DNA for the CDR3: TGCGCCAGCAGCCAAGGCGGGGTATTAAACACTGAAGCTTTCTTT.

V and J are TRBV6-5 and TRBJ1-1; TRBD1 matches 8 bases. The junction had 5 bases not matched to a gene; V was cut back by 5 bases and J by 6 bases. Germline lookup yields CDR1 MNHEY and CDR2 SVGAGI. The CDR3 sequence is 13 residues long. The CDR3 reads CASSPPGGPEAFF. The CDR3 DNA reads TGTGCCAGCAGTCCCCCAGGGGGCCCTGAAGCTTTCTTT.

The chain is built from TRBV19 and TRBJ1-1; possibly TRBD1 for D (5 bases). V lost 4 bases, J lost 5 bases, and 11 bases lay in between. CDR3 size: 13 residues. In germline, CDR1 is LNHDA, CDR2 SQIVND (reference sequence). CDR3 loop: CASSTVGGTEAFF. DNA of the CDR3: TGTGCCAGTAGTACAGTGGGGGGGACTGAAGCTTTCTTT.

This clone was observed a single time. This chain uses TRBV4-1 with TRBJ1-4; weak D call: TRBD1 (6 bases). CDR3 size: 17 residues. The V gene's germline CDR1 is MGHRA and CDR2 YSYEKL. V gave up 0 bases and J gave up 2 bases, with 13 bases separating them. CDR3 sequence: CASSQDSMGATNEKLFF. The CDR3 coding sequence is TGCGCCAGCAGCCAAGATAGTATGGGGGCGACTAATGAAAAACTGTTTTTT.

The genes are TRBV6-5 and TRBJ1-2, with TRBD1 matching 10 bases. V was pared by 7 bases and J by 8 bases, with 10 bases of the junction left unmatched. From germline, CDR1 is MNHEY and CDR2 SVGAGI. The CDR3 contains 14 residues. DNA for the CDR3: TGTGCCAGCACCGACCGGGACAGGGGAGGCGGCTACACCTTC. Translating it yields CASTDRDRGGGYTF.

This rearrangement joins TRBV27 to TRBJ2-1; tentatively, D is TRBD2 (6 bases). V shed 2 bases and J shed 15 bases, with 17 bases lying between them. This CDR3 spans 13 amino acids. CDR1 is MNHEY, CDR2 SMNVEV, per germline (reference sequence). The CDR3 protein is CASSLAGSVRRFF. CDR3 DNA: TGTGCCAGCAGTTTAGCGGGGTCCGTACGTCGGTTCTTC.